This TCR beta chain was retrieved from a study of cytomegalovirus exposure and HLA in healthy donors. The data were produced by immunoSEQ multiplex PCR, yet TCRdb's version contains in-frame clones alone and is incomplete. Among some 110,000 clones listed, approximately 90% were seen once. The CDR3 is 14 amino acids. The V gene's germline CDR1 is MNHEY and CDR2 SMNVEV (reference sequence). Trimming removed 4 bases at V and 0 bases at J, with 9 bases between. Specimen: PBMCs. This clonotype originated in a man younger than 35 in good health and CMV-seronegative. The chain carries TRBV27 and TRBJ1-2, with D unclear. CDR3 nucleotides: TGTGCCAGCAGTTGGGCCGGGACTAACTATGGCTACACCTTC. This gives the protein CASSWAGTNYGYTF.